The rows below give T cell receptor beta chains drawn from one sample of a study of T cells in Graves' hyperthyroidism and ophthalmopathy. TCRdb reprocessed the multiplex PCR reads with MiXCR, giving one entry per CDR3 protein. The table has approximately 720,000 distinct CDR3 sequences, roughly a sixth seen once. The sequenced material came from blood. The receptors were gathered from a woman in her 50s with Graves' hyperthyroidism that later progressed to Graves' ophthalmopathy. Both conserved end residues are trimmed from each CDR3. D genes are given only for firm matches.

v_gene: TRBV18; len: 13; d_gene: TRBD2; CDR3aa: ASSSSGGARDTQY
v_gene: TRBV3-1; len: 12; d_gene: TRBD2; CDR3aa: ASSIRGVQETQY
v_gene: TRBV11-2; len: 13; d_gene: NA; CDR3aa: ASSLDAVPGNTIY
v_gene: TRBV6-1; len: 12; d_gene: TRBD1; CDR3aa: ASSERTGADGYT
v_gene: TRBV5-1; len: 9; d_gene: NA; CDR3aa: ASSSHYGYT
v_gene: TRBV27; len: 14; d_gene: NA; CDR3aa: ASSHLATGPSYEQY
v_gene: TRBV3-1; len: 13; d_gene: TRBD2; CDR3aa: ASSQGGGAGNEQF
v_gene: TRBV9; len: 10; d_gene: NA; CDR3aa: ASSVEGNTIY
v_gene: TRBV7-3; len: 15; d_gene: TRBD2; CDR3aa: ASSLRLAGAGFDEQF
v_gene: TRBV3-1; len: 14; d_gene: TRBD2; CDR3aa: ASSQDIRGGNYEQY
v_gene: TRBV7-8; len: 15; d_gene: TRBD1; CDR3aa: ASSLAKGWGQVYGQY
v_gene: TRBV27; len: 13; d_gene: TRBD1; CDR3aa: ASSSLLGQVYEQY
v_gene: TRBV6-1; len: 13; d_gene: TRBD1; CDR3aa: ASSQITGGSTEAF
v_gene: TRBV19; len: 12; d_gene: NA; CDR3aa: ASSITDWNTEAF
v_gene: TRBV19; len: 11; d_gene: NA; CDR3aa: ASSAASTDTQY
v_gene: TRBV3-1; len: 13; d_gene: TRBD1; CDR3aa: ASSQRQGVFNIQY
v_gene: TRBV11-3; len: 14; d_gene: TRBD2; CDR3aa: ASSFAGTSDYNEQF
v_gene: TRBV20-1; len: 12; d_gene: TRBD2; CDR3aa: SGEAGLAYNEQF
v_gene: TRBV20-1; len: 10; d_gene: TRBD1; CDR3aa: SATGVSYEQY
v_gene: TRBV2; len: 16; d_gene: NA; CDR3aa: ATIVQASGVTGAYEQY
v_gene: TRBV6-6; len: 13; d_gene: TRBD1; CDR3aa: ASSYSGQVSYEQY
v_gene: TRBV20-1; len: 12; d_gene: TRBD2; CDR3aa: SASLAGVTDTQY
v_gene: TRBV5-4; len: 11; d_gene: NA; CDR3aa: ASSFVGSDTQY
v_gene: TRBV3-1; len: 15; d_gene: NA; CDR3aa: ASSQALQSLSGNTIY
v_gene: TRBV7-8; len: 13; d_gene: NA; CDR3aa: ASTQGGANNSPLH
v_gene: TRBV20-1; len: 12; d_gene: TRBD2; CDR3aa: SVAGGGGTGELF
v_gene: TRBV11-2; len: 12; d_gene: NA; CDR3aa: ASSLSGAWNTQY
v_gene: TRBV6-1; len: 12; d_gene: NA; CDR3aa: ASRGGALGTEAF
v_gene: TRBV18; len: 12; d_gene: TRBD1; CDR3aa: ASSPGTACNEQF
v_gene: TRBV20-1; len: 11; d_gene: NA; CDR3aa: SARSLGVTEAF
v_gene: TRBV6-1; len: 13; d_gene: NA; CDR3aa: ASSRTGTSNSPLH
v_gene: TRBV6-1; len: 13; d_gene: NA; CDR3aa: ASSAAAANTGELF
v_gene: TRBV30; len: 10; d_gene: TRBD1; CDR3aa: ACSDRVGEQY
v_gene: TRBV7-9; len: 13; d_gene: TRBD1; CDR3aa: ASSSDGRGLAKLF
v_gene: TRBV27; len: 13; d_gene: NA; CDR3aa: ASSFRKPRFYEQY
v_gene: TRBV7-9; len: 10; d_gene: NA; CDR3aa: ASSVRGETQY
v_gene: TRBV20-1; len: 9; d_gene: NA; CDR3aa: SVLWGSEAF
v_gene: TRBV19; len: 14; d_gene: TRBD1; CDR3aa: ASTRGQGASNQPQH
v_gene: TRBV14; len: 14; d_gene: NA; CDR3aa: ASSRSVARPNTEAF
v_gene: TRBV29-1; len: 15; d_gene: TRBD2; CDR3aa: SVTGTSGGASTDTQY